The clone carrying this TCR delta chain was found a few times. This may arise from a read error, as a much more abundant clone is one base away. TCRdb redid clone calling on the RT-PCR reads using CATT. This sample yields 2,000 to 2,500 delta-chain clones, of which around 18% are seen a single time; around 7.3% belongs to the top ten. The entry originates in a study of gamma-delta T cells after stem cell transplantation. Germline CDR1 and CDR2: GEAIGNYY and EKD. Trimming cost V 0 bases and J 0 bases; bases outside gene matches: 8. The CDR3 loop spans 18 amino acids. The genes are TRDV2 and TRDJ2; the match to TRDD3 covers 8 bases. The sample consisted of gamma-delta T cells. The clonotype was recovered from a human donor. It is not recorded whose cells these are; they may come from a transplant donor. This CDR3 reads CACDTVGDAGSLTAQLFF. DNA for the CDR3: TGTGCCTGTGACACCGTGGGGGATGCGGGCTCTTTGACAGCACAACTCTTCTTT.